This TCR beta chain was obtained from a study of shared clonotypes between healthy human individuals. This CDR3 has 13 residues. Germline loops: CDR1 SGHDN, CDR2 FVKESK. V dropped 3 bases and J dropped 2 bases, with 7 bases sitting between them. Produced via immunoSEQ multiplex PCR; TCRdb's table is partial and in-frame only. The sample shows nearly 500,000 clones, 76% of them seen only once. Findings and caveats of the study: Limited genetic and exposure-history diversity came from having few donors.

The donor population consisted of healthy HIV-negative adults with no recent acute infections or vaccinations. Genomic DNA, for the unsorted samples, came from roughly 90 million PBMCs. Remarks on this clone: Antigen unknown.

This sequence was found in a woman in her thirties or forties in good health. Some clones in this sample may be carry-over from other donors' samples. The rearrangement uses TRBV14 and TRBJ1-1; tentative D call: TRBD1 (5 bases). Sequencing was carried out using PBMCs. CDR3 sequence (DNA): TGTGCCAGCAGCCAGGGGCCCAACACTGAAGCTTTCTTT. Translation: CASSQGPNTEAFF. The full variable domain, with the rest looked up from reference TRBV14 and TRBJ1-1, is EAGVTQFPSHSVIEKGQTVTLRCDPISGHDNLYWYRRVMGKEIKFLLHFVKESKQDESGMPNNRFLAERTGGTYSTLKVQPAELEDSGVYFCASSQGPNTEAFFGQGTRLTVV.